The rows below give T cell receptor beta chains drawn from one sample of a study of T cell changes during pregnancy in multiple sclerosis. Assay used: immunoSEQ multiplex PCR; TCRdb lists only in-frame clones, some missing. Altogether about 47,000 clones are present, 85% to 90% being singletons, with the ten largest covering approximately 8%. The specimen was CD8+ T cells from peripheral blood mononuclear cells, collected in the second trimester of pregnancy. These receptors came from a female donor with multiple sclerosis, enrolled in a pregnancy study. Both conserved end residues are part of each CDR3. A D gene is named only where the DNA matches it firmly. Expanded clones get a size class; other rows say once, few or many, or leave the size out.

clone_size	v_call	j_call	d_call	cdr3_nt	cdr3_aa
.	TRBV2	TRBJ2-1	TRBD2	TGTGCTTGGGTGGGACTAGCGGGATACAATGAGCAGTTCTTC	CAWVGLAGYNEQFF
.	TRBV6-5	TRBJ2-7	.	TGTGCCAGCAGTCAAGGGGAAGGTTTTGAGCAGTACTTC	CASSQGEGFEQYF
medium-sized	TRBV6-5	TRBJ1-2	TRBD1	TGTGCCAGCAGTTCCCAGGGGGCCAGCTGGGGCTACACCTTC	CASSSQGASWGYTF
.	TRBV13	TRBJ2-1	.	TGTGCCAGCAGCGCCCGGGACTACAATGAGCAGTTCTTC	CASSARDYNEQFF
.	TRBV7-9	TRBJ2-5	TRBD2	TGTGCCAGCGGAAGGGGACTAGCGGAAGAGACCCAGTACTTC	CASGRGLAEETQYF
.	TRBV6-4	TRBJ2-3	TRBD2	TGTGCCAGCAGTGAGAGCGGGGGGGCCGCAGATACGCAGTATTTT	CASSESGGAADTQYF
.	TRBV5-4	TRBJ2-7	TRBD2	TGTGCCAGCAGCTTAGGGACTATCACCTACGAGCAGTACTTC	CASSLGTITYEQYF
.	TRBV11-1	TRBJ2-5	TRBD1	TGTGCCAGCAGCTCGACAGGGGCCCAAGAGACCCAGTACTTC	CASSSTGAQETQYF
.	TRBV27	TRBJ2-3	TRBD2	TGTGCCAGCAGTCCCAAGGTAGCGGGTACAGATACGCAGTATTTT	CASSPKVAGTDTQYF
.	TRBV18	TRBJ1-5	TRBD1	TGTGCCAGCTCACCGGGACAGAGGAAACAGCCCCAGCATTTT	CASSPGQRKQPQHF
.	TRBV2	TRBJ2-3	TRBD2	TGTGCCAGCAGTGCACTAGCGGGGACCCTCACAGATACGCAGTATTTT	CASSALAGTLTDTQYF
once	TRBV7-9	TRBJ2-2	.	TGTGCCAGCAGCTCCCCAGGGGGGACACCGAACACCGGGGAGCTGTTTTTT	CASSSPGGTPNTGELFF
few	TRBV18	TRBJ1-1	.	TGTGCCAGCTCACCAAAGGCACAGATCCCTATGAACACTGAAGCTTTCTTT	CASSPKAQIPMNTEAFF
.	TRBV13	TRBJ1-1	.	TGTGCCAGCAGCTTGTCCTTACGGGGGGTTTGGACTGAAGCTTTCTTT	CASSLSLRGVWTEAFF
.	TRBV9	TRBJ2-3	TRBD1	TGTGCCAGCAGCGCGTGGGGACAGACCACAGATACGCAGTATTTT	CASSAWGQTTDTQYF
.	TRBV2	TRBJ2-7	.	TGTGCCAGCAGTTGGACAGAAGACCTCTACGAGCAGTACTTC	CASSWTEDLYEQYF